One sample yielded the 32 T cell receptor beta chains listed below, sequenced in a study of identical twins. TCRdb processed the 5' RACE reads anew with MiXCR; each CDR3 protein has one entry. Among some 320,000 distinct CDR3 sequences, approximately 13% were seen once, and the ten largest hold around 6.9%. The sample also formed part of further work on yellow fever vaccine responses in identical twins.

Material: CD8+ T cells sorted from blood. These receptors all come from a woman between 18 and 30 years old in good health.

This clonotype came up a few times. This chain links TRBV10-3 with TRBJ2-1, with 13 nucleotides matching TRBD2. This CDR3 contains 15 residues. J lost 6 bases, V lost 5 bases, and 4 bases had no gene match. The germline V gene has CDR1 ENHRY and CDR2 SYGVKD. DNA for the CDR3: TGTGCCATCAGTACAGGACTAGCGGGGGTCAATGAGCAGTTCTTC. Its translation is CAISTGLAGVNEQFF.

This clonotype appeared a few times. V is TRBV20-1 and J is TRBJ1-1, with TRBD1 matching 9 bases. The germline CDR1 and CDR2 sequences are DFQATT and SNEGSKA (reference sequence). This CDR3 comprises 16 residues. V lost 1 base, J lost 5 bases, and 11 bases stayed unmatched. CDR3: CSARAISGQGLTEAFF. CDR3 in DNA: TGCAGTGCTAGAGCAATTTCGGGACAGGGTCTAACTGAAGCTTTCTTT.

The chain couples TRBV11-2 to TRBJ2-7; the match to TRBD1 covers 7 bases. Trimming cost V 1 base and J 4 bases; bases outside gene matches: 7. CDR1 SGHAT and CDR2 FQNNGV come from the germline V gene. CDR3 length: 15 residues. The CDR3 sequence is CASSLVGTAMYEQYF. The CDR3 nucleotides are TGTGCCAGCAGCTTAGTAGGGACAGCGATGTACGAGCAGTACTTC.

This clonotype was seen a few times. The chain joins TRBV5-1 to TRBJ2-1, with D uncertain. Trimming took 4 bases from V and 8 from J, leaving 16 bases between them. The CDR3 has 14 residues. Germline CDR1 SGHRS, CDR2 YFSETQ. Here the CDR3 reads CASSPRPLSDEQFF. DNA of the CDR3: TGCGCCAGCAGCCCCCGGCCGCTCTCGGATGAGCAGTTCTTC.

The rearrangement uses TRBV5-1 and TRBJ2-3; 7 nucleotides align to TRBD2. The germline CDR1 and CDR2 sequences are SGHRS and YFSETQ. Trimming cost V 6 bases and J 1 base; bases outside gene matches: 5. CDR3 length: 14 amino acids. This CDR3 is CASKTSSGTDTQYF. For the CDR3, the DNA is TGCGCCAGCAAGACTAGCAGCGGCACAGATACGCAGTATTTT. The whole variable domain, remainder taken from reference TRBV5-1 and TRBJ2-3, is KAGVTQTPRYLIKTRGQQVTLSCSPISGHRSVSWYQQTPGQGLQFLFEYFSETQRNKGNFPGRFSGRQFSNSRSEMNVSTLELGDSALYLCASKTSSGTDTQYFGPGTRLTVL.

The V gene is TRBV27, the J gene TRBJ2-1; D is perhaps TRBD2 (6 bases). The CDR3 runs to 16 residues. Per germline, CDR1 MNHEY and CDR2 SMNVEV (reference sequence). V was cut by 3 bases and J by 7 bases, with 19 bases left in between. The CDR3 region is CASSFAFGAGRNEQFF. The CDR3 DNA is TGTGCCAGCAGTTTTGCGTTCGGGGCAGGGAGGAATGAGCAGTTCTTC.

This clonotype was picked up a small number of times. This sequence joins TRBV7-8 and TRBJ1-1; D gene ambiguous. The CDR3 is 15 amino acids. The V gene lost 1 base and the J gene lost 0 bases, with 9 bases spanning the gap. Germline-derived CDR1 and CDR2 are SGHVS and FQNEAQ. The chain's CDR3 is CASSLVRYMNTEAFF. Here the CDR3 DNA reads TGTGCCAGCAGCTTAGTTAGGTACATGAACACTGAAGCTTTCTTT.

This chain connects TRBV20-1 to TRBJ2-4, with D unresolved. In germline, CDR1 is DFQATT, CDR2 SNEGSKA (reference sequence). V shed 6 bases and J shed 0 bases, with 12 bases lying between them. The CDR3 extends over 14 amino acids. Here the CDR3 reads CSAEAELAKNIQYF. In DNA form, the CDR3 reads TGCAGTGCCGAGGCGGAACTAGCCAAAAACATTCAGTACTTC.

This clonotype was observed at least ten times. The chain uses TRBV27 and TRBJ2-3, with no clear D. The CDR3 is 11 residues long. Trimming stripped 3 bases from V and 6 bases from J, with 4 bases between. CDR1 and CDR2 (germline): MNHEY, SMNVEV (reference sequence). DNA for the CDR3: TGTGCCAGCAGTTTTCTCGATACGCAGTATTTT. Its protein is CASSFLDTQYF.

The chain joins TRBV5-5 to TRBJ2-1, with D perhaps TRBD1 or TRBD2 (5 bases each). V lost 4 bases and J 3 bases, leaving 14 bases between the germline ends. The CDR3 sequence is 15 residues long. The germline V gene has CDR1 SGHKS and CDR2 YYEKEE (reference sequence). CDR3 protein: CASSPGRFGYNEQFF. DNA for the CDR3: TGTGCCAGCAGCCCGGGACGATTCGGCTACAATGAGCAGTTCTTC.

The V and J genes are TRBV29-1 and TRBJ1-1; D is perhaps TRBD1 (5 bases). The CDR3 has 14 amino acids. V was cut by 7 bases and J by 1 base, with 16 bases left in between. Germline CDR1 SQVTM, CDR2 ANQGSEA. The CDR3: CSATSRQTNTEAFF. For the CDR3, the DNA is TGCAGCGCAACAAGCCGACAGACGAACACTGAAGCTTTCTTT.

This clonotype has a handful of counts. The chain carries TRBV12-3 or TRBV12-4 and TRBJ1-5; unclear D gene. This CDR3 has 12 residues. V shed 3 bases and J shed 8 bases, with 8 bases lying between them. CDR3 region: CASSFPRKPQHF. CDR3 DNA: TGTGCCAGCAGTTTCCCCAGAAAGCCCCAGCATTTT.

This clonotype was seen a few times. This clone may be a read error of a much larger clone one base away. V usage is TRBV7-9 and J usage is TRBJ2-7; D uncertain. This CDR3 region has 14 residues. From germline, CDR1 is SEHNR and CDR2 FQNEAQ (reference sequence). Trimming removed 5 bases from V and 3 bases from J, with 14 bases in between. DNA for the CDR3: TGTGCCAGCAGCCCCTCGGAAGCTCACTACGAGCAGTACTTC. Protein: CASSPSEAHYEQYF.

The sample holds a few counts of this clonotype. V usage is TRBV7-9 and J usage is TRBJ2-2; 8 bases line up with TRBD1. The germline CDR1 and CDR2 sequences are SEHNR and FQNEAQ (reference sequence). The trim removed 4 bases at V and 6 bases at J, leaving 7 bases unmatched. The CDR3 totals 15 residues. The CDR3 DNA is TGTGCCAGCAGCTACGGACAGGGTGGGGCCGGGGAGCTGTTTTTT. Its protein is CASSYGQGGAGELFF.

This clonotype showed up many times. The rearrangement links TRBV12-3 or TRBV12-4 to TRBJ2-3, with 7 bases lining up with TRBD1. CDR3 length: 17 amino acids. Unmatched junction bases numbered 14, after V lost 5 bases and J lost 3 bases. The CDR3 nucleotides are TGTGCCAGCAGTCCCCGGAGGCAGCTCAGGGGGACAGATACGCAGTATTTT. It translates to CASSPRRQLRGTDTQYF.

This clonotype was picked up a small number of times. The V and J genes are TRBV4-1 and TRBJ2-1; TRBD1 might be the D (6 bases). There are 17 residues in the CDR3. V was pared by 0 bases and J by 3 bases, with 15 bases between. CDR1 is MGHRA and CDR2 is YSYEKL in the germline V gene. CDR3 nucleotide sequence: TGCGCCAGCAGCCAAGATTGGACAGCTAGTCTCTACAATGAGCAGTTCTTC. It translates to CASSQDWTASLYNEQFF.

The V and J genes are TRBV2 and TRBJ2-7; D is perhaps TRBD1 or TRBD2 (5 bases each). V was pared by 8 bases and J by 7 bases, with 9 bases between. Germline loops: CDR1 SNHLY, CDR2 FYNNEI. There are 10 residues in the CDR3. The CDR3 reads CASGGREQYV. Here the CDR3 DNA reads TGTGCCAGCGGGGGACGGGAGCAGTACGTC.

Here the CDR3 DNA reads TGCGCCAGCAGCTTTAAGGTTAAGAGCTCCTACAATGAGCAGTTCTTC. Encoded protein: CASSFKVKSSYNEQFF. The chain recombines TRBV5-1 with TRBJ2-1; unclear D gene. The germline V gene has CDR1 SGHRS and CDR2 YFSETQ. The CDR3 consists of 16 residues. V was shortened by 2 bases and J by 0 bases, with 12 bases between the two germline ends.

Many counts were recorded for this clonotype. The CDR3 loop reads CASSQTTGNYGYTF. Here the CDR3 DNA reads TGTGCCAGCAGCCAAACGACAGGGAACTATGGCTACACCTTC. This chain links TRBV14 with TRBJ1-2, with 7 nucleotides matching TRBD1. The V gene's germline CDR1 is SGHDN and CDR2 FVKESK. The CDR3 runs 14 residues. After removal of 2 bases from V and 2 bases from J, the junction contained 2 bases not matched to a gene.

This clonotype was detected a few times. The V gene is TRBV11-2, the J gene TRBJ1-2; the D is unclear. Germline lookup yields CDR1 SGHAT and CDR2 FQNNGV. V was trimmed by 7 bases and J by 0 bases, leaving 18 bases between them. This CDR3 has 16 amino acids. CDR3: CASTPLGMKANYGYTF. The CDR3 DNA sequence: TGTGCCAGCACCCCGCTGGGGATGAAAGCTAACTATGGCTACACCTTC.

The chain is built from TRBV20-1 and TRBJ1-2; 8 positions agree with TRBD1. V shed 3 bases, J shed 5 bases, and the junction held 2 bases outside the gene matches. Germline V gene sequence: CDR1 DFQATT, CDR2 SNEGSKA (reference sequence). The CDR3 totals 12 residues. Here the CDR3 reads CSASRTGYGYTF. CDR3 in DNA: TGCAGTGCTAGCCGGACAGGGTATGGCTACACCTTC.

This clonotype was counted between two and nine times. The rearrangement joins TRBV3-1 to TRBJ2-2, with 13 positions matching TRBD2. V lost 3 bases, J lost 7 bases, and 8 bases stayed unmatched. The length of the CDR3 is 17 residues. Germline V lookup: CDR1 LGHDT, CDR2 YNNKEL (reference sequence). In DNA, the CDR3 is TGTGCCAGCAGCCACGACGGACTAGCGGGAGCCTACGGGGAGCTGTTTTTT. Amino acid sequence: CASSHDGLAGAYGELFF.

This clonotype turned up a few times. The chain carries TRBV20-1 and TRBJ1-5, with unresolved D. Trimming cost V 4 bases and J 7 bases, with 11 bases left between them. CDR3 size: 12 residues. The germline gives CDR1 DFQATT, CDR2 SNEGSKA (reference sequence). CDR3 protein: CSAKGVGQPQHF. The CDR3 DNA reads TGCAGTGCTAAGGGTGTAGGACAGCCCCAGCATTTT.

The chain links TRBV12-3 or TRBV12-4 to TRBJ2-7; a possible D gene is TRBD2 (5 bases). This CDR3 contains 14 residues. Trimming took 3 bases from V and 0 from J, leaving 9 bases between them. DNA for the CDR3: TGTGCCAGCAGTTTCGGGGTAACCTCCTACGAGCAGTACTTC. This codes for CASSFGVTSYEQYF.

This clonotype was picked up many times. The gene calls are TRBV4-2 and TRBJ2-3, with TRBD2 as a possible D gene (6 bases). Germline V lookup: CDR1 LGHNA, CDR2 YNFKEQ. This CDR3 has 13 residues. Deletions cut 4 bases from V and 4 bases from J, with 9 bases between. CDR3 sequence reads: CASSRWEADTQYF. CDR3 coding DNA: TGTGCCAGCAGCCGCTGGGAGGCAGATACGCAGTATTTT.

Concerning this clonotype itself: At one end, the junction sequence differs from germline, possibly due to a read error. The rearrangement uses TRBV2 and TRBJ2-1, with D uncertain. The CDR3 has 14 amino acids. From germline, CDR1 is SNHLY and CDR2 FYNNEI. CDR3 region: CASSEGTSYNKQFF. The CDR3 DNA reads TGTGCCAGCAGTGAAGGTACGAGTTACAATAAGCAGTTCTTC.

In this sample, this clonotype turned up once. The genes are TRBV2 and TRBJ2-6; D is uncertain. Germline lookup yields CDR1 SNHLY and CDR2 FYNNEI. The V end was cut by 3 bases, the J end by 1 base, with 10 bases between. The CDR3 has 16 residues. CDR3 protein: CASSESKGSGANVLTF. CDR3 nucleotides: TGTGCCAGCAGTGAGTCTAAGGGATCTGGGGCCAACGTCCTGACTTTC.

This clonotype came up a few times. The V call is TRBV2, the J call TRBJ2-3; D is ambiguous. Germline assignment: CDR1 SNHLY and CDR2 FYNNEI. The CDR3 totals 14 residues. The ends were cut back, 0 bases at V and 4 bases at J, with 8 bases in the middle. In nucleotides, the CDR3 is TGTGCCAGCAGTGAAGCGCATGGGTCAGATACGCAGTATTTT. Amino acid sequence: CASSEAHGSDTQYF.

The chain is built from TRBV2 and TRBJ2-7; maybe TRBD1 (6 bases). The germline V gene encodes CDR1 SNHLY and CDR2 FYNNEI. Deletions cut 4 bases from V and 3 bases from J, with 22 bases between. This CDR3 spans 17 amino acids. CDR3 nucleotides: TGTGCCAGCAGTGGAACAAAATCCGGGACATTTCTCTACGAGCAGTACTTC. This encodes CASSGTKSGTFLYEQYF.

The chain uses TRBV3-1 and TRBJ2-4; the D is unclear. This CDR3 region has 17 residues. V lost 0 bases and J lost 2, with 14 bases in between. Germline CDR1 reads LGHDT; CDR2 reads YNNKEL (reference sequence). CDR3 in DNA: TGTGCCAGCAGCCAAGATGGGGTTATCTCAACCAAAAACATTCAGTACTTC. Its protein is CASSQDGVISTKNIQYF.

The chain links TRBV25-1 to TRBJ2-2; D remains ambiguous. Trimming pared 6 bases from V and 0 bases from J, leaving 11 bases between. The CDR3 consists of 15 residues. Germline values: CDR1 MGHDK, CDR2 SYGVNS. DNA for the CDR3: TGTGCCAGCAGGCCAGCCCTGTCGAACACCGGGGAGCTGTTTTTT. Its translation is CASRPALSNTGELFF.

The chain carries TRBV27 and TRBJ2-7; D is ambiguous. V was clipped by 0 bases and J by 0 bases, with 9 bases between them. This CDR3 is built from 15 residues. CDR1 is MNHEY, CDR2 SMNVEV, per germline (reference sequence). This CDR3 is CASSLSIENSYEQYF. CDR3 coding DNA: TGTGCCAGCAGTTTATCGATTGAGAACTCCTACGAGCAGTACTTC.